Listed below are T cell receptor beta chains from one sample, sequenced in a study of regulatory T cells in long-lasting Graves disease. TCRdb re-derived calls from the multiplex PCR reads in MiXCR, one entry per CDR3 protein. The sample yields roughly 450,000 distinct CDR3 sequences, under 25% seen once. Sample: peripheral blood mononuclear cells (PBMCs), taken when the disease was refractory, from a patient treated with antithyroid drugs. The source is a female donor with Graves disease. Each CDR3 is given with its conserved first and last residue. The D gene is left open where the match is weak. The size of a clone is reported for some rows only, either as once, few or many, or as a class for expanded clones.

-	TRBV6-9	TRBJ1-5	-	TGTGCCAGCAGTTACGGGGGGGAGGGTCAGCCCCAGCATTTT	CASSYGGEGQPQHF
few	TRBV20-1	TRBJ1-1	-	TGCAGTGCTCCCCAAATCAAGGGCGCTGAAGCTTTCTTT	CSAPQIKGAEAFF
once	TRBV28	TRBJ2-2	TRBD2	TGTGCCAGCGGGGGACTAAATACCGGGGAGCTGTTTTTT	CASGGLNTGELFF
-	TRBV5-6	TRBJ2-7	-	TGTGCCAGCAGCTTGTCCCCGGACAGCACCTACGAGCAGTACTTC	CASSLSPDSTYEQYF
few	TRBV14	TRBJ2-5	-	TGTGCCAGCAGCCAGGTTGCCTACTGGGAAGAGACCCAGTACTTC	CASSQVAYWEETQYF
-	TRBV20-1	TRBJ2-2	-	TGCAGTGCTAGAGTAAACGACTTTTACACCGGGGAGCTGTTTTTT	CSARVNDFYTGELFF
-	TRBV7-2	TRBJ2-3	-	TGTGCCAGCAGCTTTGTGGGAACAGATACGCAGTATTTT	CASSFVGTDTQYF
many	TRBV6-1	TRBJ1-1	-	TGTGCCAGCAGTACGGACTGGGACACTGAAGCTTTCTTT	CASSTDWDTEAFF
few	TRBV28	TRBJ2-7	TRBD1	TGTGCCAGCTCTCCGGAGACAGGGGGCCACGAGCAGTACTTC	CASSPETGGHEQYF
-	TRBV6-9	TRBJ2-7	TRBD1	TGTGCCAGCAGTTGGGACAGGGGGCACGACGAGCAGTACTTC	CASSWDRGHDEQYF
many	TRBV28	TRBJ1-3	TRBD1	TGTGCCAGCAGTTTATTTGGACAGGGGGCTGGAAACACCATATATTTT	CASSLFGQGAGNTIYF
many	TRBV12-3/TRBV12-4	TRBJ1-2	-	TGTGCCAGCAGTTTAATCGGGGCAGGGGAAGACTATGGCTACACCTTC	CASSLIGAGEDYGYTF
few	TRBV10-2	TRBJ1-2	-	TGCGCCAGCAGTGAGTTCAGAGTTAACTATGGCTACACCTTC	CASSEFRVNYGYTF
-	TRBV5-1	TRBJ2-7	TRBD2	TGCGCCAGCAGCTGGGGTGGCGGGAGAACCTACGAGCAGTACTTC	CASSWGGGRTYEQYF